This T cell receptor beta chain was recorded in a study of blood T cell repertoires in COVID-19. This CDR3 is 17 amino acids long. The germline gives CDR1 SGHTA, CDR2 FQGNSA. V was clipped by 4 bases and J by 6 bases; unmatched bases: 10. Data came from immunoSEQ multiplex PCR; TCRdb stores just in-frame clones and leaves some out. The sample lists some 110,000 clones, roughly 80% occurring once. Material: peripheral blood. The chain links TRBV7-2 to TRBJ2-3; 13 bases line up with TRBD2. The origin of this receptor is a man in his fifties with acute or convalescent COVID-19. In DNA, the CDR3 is TGTGCCAGCAGCTCCCCTCCCGGACTAGCGGGGGTGGATACGCAGTATTTT. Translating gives CASSSPPGLAGVDTQYF.